The 30 T cell receptor beta chains in this list originate from one sample, sequenced in a study of blood T cell repertoires in COVID-19. The table came from immunoSEQ multiplex PCR; TCRdb's copy has only in-frame clones and leaves some out. The sample has about 280,000 clones; 89% are singletons. Sequenced: peripheral blood. The receptors were gathered from a man aged 45-65 years with acute or convalescent COVID-19.

This clone was seen a few times. The chain is built from TRBV25-1 and TRBJ2-2, with a tentative D call TRBD1 (6 bases). V was cut by 2 bases and J by 4 bases, with 11 bases left in between. This CDR3 contains 15 residues. CDR1 is MGHDK, CDR2 SYGVNS, per germline. CDR3: CASSENGQFTGELFF. The CDR3 nucleotides are TGTGCCAGCAGTGAAAATGGACAGTTCACCGGGGAGCTGTTTTTT. The entire variable domain, with the rest obtained from reference TRBV25-1 and TRBJ2-2, is as follows: EADIYQTPRYLVIGTGKKITLECSQTMGHDKMYWYQQDPGMELHLIHYSYGVNSTEKGDLSSESTVSRIRTEHFPLTLESARPSHTSQYLCASSENGQFTGELFFGEGSRLTVL.

The chain carries TRBV7-8 and TRBJ2-7; possible D gene TRBD2, 6 bases. CDR1 is SGHVS, CDR2 FQNEAQ, per germline. The CDR3 runs to 14 residues. V was cut by 0 bases and J by 4 bases, with 10 bases left in between. The chain's CDR3 is CASSLAEEGYEQYF. The CDR3 DNA reads as TGTGCCAGCAGCTTAGCCGAGGAGGGTTACGAGCAGTACTTC.

Here the CDR3 reads CASSEQEGNEKLFF. Written as DNA, the CDR3 is TGTGCCAGCAGCGAACAGGAGGGTAATGAAAAACTGTTTTTT. The chain joins TRBV7-9 to TRBJ1-4, with D possibly matching TRBD1 (5 bases). The CDR3 contains 14 residues. V was clipped by 5 bases and J by 4 bases, with 11 bases between them. Germline loops: CDR1 SEHNR, CDR2 FQNEAQ (reference sequence). The full variable domain, its missing parts supplied by reference TRBV7-9 and TRBJ1-4, is DTGVSQNPRHKITKRGQNVTFRCDPISEHNRLYWYRQTLGQGPEFLTYFQNEAQLEKSRLLSDRFSAERPKGSFSTLEIQRTEQGDSAMYLCASSEQEGNEKLFFGSGTQLSVL.

V and J are TRBV5-4 and TRBJ2-7, with 9 bases matching TRBD1. Looked up from germline, CDR1 is SGHNT and CDR2 is YYREEE (reference sequence). Unmatched junction bases numbered 18, after V lost 4 bases and J lost 7 bases. The CDR3 length is 17 residues. The CDR3 sequence: CASSPSLPGQGFGEQYF. The CDR3 bases are TGTGCCAGCAGCCCGAGTTTGCCGGGACAGGGTTTTGGGGAGCAGTACTTC.

V gene TRBV27 combines with J gene TRBJ2-5, with unresolved D. The germline CDR1 and CDR2 sequences are MNHEY and SMNVEV (reference sequence). The CDR3 has 16 residues. V was pared by 0 bases and J by 7 bases, with 18 bases between. CDR3 nucleotides: TGTGCCAGCAGTTTATCGGCAGGCCGCGCCCTGTGGACCCAGTACTTC. Translated, it gives CASSLSAGRALWTQYF.

V usage is TRBV11-2 and J usage is TRBJ2-3; D may be TRBD2 (5 bases). With 0 bases removed from V and 11 bases from J, the gap between germline ends came to 18 bases. The CDR3 has 15 amino acids. Per germline, CDR1 SGHAT and CDR2 FQNNGV. The CDR3 bases are TGTGCCAGCAGCTTAGATCTCGGCCGCCTCGGGGAGCAGTATTTT. This encodes CASSLDLGRLGEQYF.

There are a few counts of this clone. This chain links TRBV28 with TRBJ1-2; D possibly corresponds to TRBD1 (6 bases). V dropped 3 bases and J dropped 7 bases, with 21 bases sitting between them. In germline, CDR1 is MDHEN, CDR2 SYDVKM. The CDR3 loop spans 16 amino acids. The CDR3 DNA reads as TGTGCCAGCAGTTTCCTTAGTTTGGGGGCGACGGGTGGCTACACCTTC. It codes for CASSFLSLGATGGYTF.

This clone was detected once. The chain has TRBV9 and TRBJ2-5; TRBD2 matches at 12 bases. Germline values: CDR1 SGDLS, CDR2 YYNGEE. The CDR3 has 16 residues. V dropped 3 bases and J dropped 0; count of bases not matched to a gene: 3. The CDR3 is CASSAGLAGYQETQYF. CDR3 bases: TGTGCCAGCAGCGCGGGACTAGCGGGCTACCAAGAGACCCAGTACTTC.

This clone was found once. The chain carries TRBV7-6 and TRBJ2-5; 12 bases align to TRBD2. CDR1 and CDR2 (germline): SGHVS, FNYEAQ. The V and J ends lost 5 bases and 4 bases, in that order; junction bases with no gene match: 8. This CDR3 comprises 16 residues. This CDR3 is CASSPRASGGGETQYF. The CDR3 nucleotides read TGTGCCAGCAGCCCTAGGGCTAGCGGGGGGGGAGAGACCCAGTACTTC.

V is TRBV25-1 and J is TRBJ1-2; D is possibly TRBD1 (6 bases). Trimming cost V 4 bases and J 8 bases, with 14 bases left between them. Germline CDR1 is MGHDK and CDR2 is SYGVNS. CDR3 size: 13 residues. CDR3 sequence: CASSVGGTGGYTF. The DNA of the CDR3 is TGTGCCAGCAGTGTAGGGGGAACGGGCGGCTACACCTTC.

The V and J genes are TRBV5-1 and TRBJ2-1; 14 positions match TRBD2. Trimming took 3 bases from V and 6 from J; bases not matched to a gene: 2. The CDR3 is 15 amino acids. Germline V CDR1 and CDR2: SGHRS, YFSETQ. The CDR3 DNA reads as TGCGCCAGCAGCTCGACTAGCGGGGGGGCCAATGAGCAGTTCTTC. This sequence encodes CASSSTSGGANEQFF.

The CDR3 coding sequence is TGTGCCAGCACCGAGGGGGGGGGCGACACTGAAGCTTTCTTT. It encodes CASTEGGGDTEAFF. The chain is built from TRBV6-5 and TRBJ1-1; perhaps TRBD1 as D (6 bases). V was clipped by 7 bases and J by 3 bases, with 15 bases between them. The CDR3 length is 14 residues. Per germline, CDR1 MNHEY and CDR2 SVGAGI.

DNA for the CDR3: TGTGCCAGCAGCCCCACAGCGAACACCGGGGAGCTGTTTTTT. Translating gives CASSPTANTGELFF. The genes are TRBV11-3 and TRBJ2-2, with unresolved D. Germline-derived CDR1 and CDR2 are SGHNT and YENEEA. The CDR3 is 14 residues long. The V end was cut by 5 bases, the J end by 0 bases, with 7 bases between.

V gene TRBV20-1 combines with J gene TRBJ1-1; TRBD1 matches 8 bases. The CDR3 is made up of 14 amino acids. Germline V gene sequence: CDR1 DFQATT, CDR2 SNEGSKA (reference sequence). V lost 3 bases to trimming and J lost 1 base; unmatched junction nucleotides: 4. The chain's CDR3 is CSASGGTGNTEAFF. DNA for the CDR3: TGCAGTGCTAGTGGCGGGACAGGGAACACTGAAGCTTTCTTT.

J is TRBJ1-5 and V is TRBV14, with 9 bases aligning to TRBD1. In germline, CDR1 is SGHDN, CDR2 FVKESK. The CDR3 covers 16 residues. V was pared by 6 bases and J by 3 bases, with 9 bases of the junction left unmatched. CDR3 protein: CASRHRGLGFNQPQHF. Written as DNA, the CDR3 is TGTGCCAGCAGACACAGGGGGCTCGGTTTCAATCAGCCCCAGCATTTT.

This sequence joins TRBV3-1 (or the pseudogene TRBV3-2) and TRBJ2-7, with 10 nucleotides matching TRBD2. The ends lost 6 bases at V and 2 bases at J; junction bases unmatched: 4. The CDR3 extends over 14 amino acids. The germline gives CDR1 LGHDT, CDR2 YNNKEL (reference sequence). The CDR3 DNA reads TGTGCCAGCAGGAGGACTAGCGGAACCTACGAGCAGTACTTC. It is translated as CASRRTSGTYEQYF.

J is TRBJ2-7 and V is TRBV5-6; TRBD2 matches 7 bases. The CDR3 is made up of 15 amino acids. V dropped 3 bases and J dropped 1; count of bases not matched to a gene: 7. The germline V gene has CDR1 SGHDT and CDR2 YYEEEE. CDR3 region: CASSSFGGGSYEQYF. The CDR3, as DNA: TGTGCCAGCAGCTCGTTTGGGGGAGGGTCCTACGAGCAGTACTTC.

Only one count was recorded for this clone. The chain employs TRBV9 and TRBJ1-3; D perhaps matches TRBD1 (6 bases). This CDR3 comprises 15 residues. CDR1 SGDLS and CDR2 YYNGEE come from the germline V gene. Between the trimmed V and J ends, which lost 0 bases and 4 bases, there was a span of 11 bases. CDR3 protein: CASSVGSGEGNTIYF. In DNA form, the CDR3 reads TGTGCCAGCAGCGTAGGTTCAGGGGAGGGAAACACCATATATTTT.

This chain uses TRBV25-1 with TRBJ2-7, with D unclear. Germline CDR1 and CDR2: MGHDK and SYGVNS. Trimming took 3 bases from V and 0 from J, leaving 9 bases between them. The CDR3 extends over 14 amino acids. CDR3 amino acids: CASSEPGSSYEQYF. In DNA form, the CDR3 reads TGTGCCAGCAGTGAGCCAGGAAGCTCCTACGAGCAGTACTTC.

The V and J genes are TRBV11-3 and TRBJ2-7, with 8 bases lining up with TRBD2. Germline V lookup: CDR1 SGHNT, CDR2 YENEEA. The CDR3 runs 15 residues. Trimming cost V 5 bases and J 5 bases; bases outside gene matches: 11. CDR3 DNA sequence: TGTGCCAGCAGCGCGGGGGGACACCCGGTCCACGAGCAGTACTTC. Amino acid sequence: CASSAGGHPVHEQYF.

This clone was seen a single time. The genes are TRBV5-6 and TRBJ2-4; D call uncertain. Trimming shortened V by 6 bases and J by 7 bases, and 14 bases separated the two germline ends. This CDR3 spans 13 amino acids. The germline CDR1 and CDR2 sequences are SGHDT and YYEEEE. The CDR3 DNA sequence: TGTGCCAGCACTAAAACGACAAGCAACATTCAGTACTTC. Protein: CASTKTTSNIQYF.

The chain is built from TRBV6-5 and TRBJ1-1, with 8 positions matching TRBD1. Per germline, CDR1 MNHEY and CDR2 SVGAGI. V shed 7 bases and J 1 base; nucleotides not matched to a gene: 2. This CDR3 is built from 13 residues. CDR3 region: CASKTGANTEAFF. The DNA of the CDR3 is TGTGCCAGCAAGACAGGGGCGAACACTGAAGCTTTCTTT.

The chain has TRBV14 and TRBJ2-4; 10 bases agree with TRBD2. Trimming at V came to 4 bases and at J to 6 bases, leaving 12 bases not matched to a gene. This CDR3 is 17 amino acids long. In germline, CDR1 is SGHDN, CDR2 FVKESK. The CDR3 region has the DNA TGTGCCAGCAGCCCCCCCCGGGAGCGGGGGGGGAGAAACATTCAGTACTTC. Translated, it gives CASSPPRERGGRNIQYF.

The rearrangement uses TRBV7-8 and TRBJ2-7; TRBD1 agrees at 8 bases. V lost 5 bases to trimming and J lost 5 bases; unmatched junction nucleotides: 11. The CDR3 sequence is 15 residues long. Germline-derived CDR1 and CDR2 are SGHVS and FQNEAQ. CDR3 in amino acids: CASSRRFLQGDEQYF. CDR3 DNA: TGTGCCAGCAGCCGGAGATTCTTACAGGGGGACGAGCAGTACTTC. The full variable domain, rest sourced from reference TRBV7-8 and TRBJ2-7, is GAGVSQSPRYKVAKRGQDVALRCDPISGHVSLFWYQQALGQGPEFLTYFQNEAQLDKSGLPSDRFFAERPEGSVSTLKIQRTQQEDSAVYLCASSRRFLQGDEQYFGPGTRLTVT.

V and J are TRBV18 and TRBJ2-1, with TRBD1 matching 8 bases. CDR3 length: 15 residues. Germline-derived CDR1 and CDR2 are KGHSH and LQKENI. With V trimmed by 3 bases and J by 5 bases, 6 bases remained unmatched. DNA for the CDR3: TGTGCCAGCTCACCCCGGACAGGGTTCGACAATGAGCAGTTCTTC. It specifies CASSPRTGFDNEQFF.

The chain uses TRBV24-1 and TRBJ2-2; no clear D. The CDR3 runs 13 residues. V lost 2 bases, J lost 6 bases, and 6 bases lay in between. Looked up from germline, CDR1 is KGHDR and CDR2 is SFDVKD. CDR3 amino acids: CATSDYKSGELFF. In nucleotides, the CDR3 is TGTGCCACCAGTGATTACAAGTCCGGGGAGCTGTTTTTT.

The chain links TRBV3-1 (or the pseudogene TRBV3-2) to TRBJ1-6; D is ambiguous. The CDR3 is made up of 17 amino acids. Germline values: CDR1 LGHDT, CDR2 YNNKEL (reference sequence). V was cut by 5 bases and J by 0 bases, with 14 bases left in between. DNA for the CDR3: TGTGCCAGCAGCTCCGGACTGTTCAGCTCCTATAATTCACCCCTCCACTTT. It encodes CASSSGLFSSYNSPLHF.

The V gene is TRBV6-1, the J gene TRBJ2-3, with 8 bases that match TRBD2. V was clipped by 3 bases and J by 4 bases; unmatched bases: 6. The CDR3 has 15 residues. CDR1 and CDR2 from the germline V gene are MNHNS and SASEGT. The CDR3 nucleotides are TGTGCCAGCAGTGACCCGGGGCGGGGGGCAGATACGCAGTATTTT. Protein product: CASSDPGRGADTQYF.

The chain uses TRBV30 and TRBJ2-2; TRBD1 matches at 7 bases. The junction had 13 bases not matched to a gene; V was cut back by 6 bases and J by 6 bases. The germline V gene has CDR1 GTSNPN and CDR2 SVGIG (reference sequence). CDR3 length: 15 amino acids. The CDR3 DNA sequence: TGTGCCTGTATCGTTTACAGGGGAGAGGCCGGGGAGCTGTTTTTT. Protein: CACIVYRGEAGELFF.

J is TRBJ1-1 and V is TRBV29-1, with TRBD1 matching 10 bases. This CDR3 has 13 residues. After removal of 3 bases from V and 7 bases from J, the junction contained 5 bases not matched to a gene. CDR1 is SQVTM and CDR2 is ANQGSEA in the germline V gene. The CDR3 nucleotides are TGCAGCGTTGAGAGGACAGGGGGTATTGAAGCTTTCTTT. Its translation: CSVERTGGIEAFF.